This TCR beta chain was recovered during a study of regulatory T cells in long-lasting Graves disease (TCRdb year 2021). Background on the whole study: Newly diagnosed Graves' disease patients had taken antithyroid drugs for less than 3 months. This study used TCR sequencing and RNA sequencing of peripheral blood to compare persistent Graves' disease patients against newly diagnosed Graves' disease patients. The study was registered as a clinical trial and conducted in China. A total of around 35 samples were covered by TCR sequencing, comprising roughly 13 persistent and 20 newly diagnosed Graves' disease patients. General conclusions and limits of the study: Persistent disease showed preferential use of TRBV28, TRBJ1-2 and TRBJ2-5, whereas newly diagnosed disease favored TRBV20-1 and TRBJ2-1. Lower TCR Shannon entropy and fewer highly expanded clones were observed in persistent Graves' disease patients than in newly diagnosed patients, which suggested clonal expansion. As a limitation, the authors acknowledged that the small sample size may reduce accuracy. Only the TCR beta chain was sequenced and analyzed. Peripheral blood alone was examined, since thyroid tissue, which constituted the primary lesion, could not be accessed. More public clonotypes were shared among persistent patients (2,741) than among newly diagnosed patients (roughly 1,000).

Points on this clonotype: The clone's antigen remains unknown. No much larger clone is present one base from it, and per-base qualities are unavailable.

The time point tag for this specimen amounts to: newly diagnosed GD, antithyroid drugs for less than 3 months. For both TCR sequencing and RNA sequencing, RNA was extracted from PBMCs using TRIzol. The diagnosis of Graves' disease followed American Thyroid Association guidelines. Patients for the study were recruited at an endocrinology department in Xi'an, China. From each patient, around 8.3 milliliters of peripheral blood was collected into an EDTA anticoagulant tube. Ficoll Paque Plus density gradient separation was used to isolate PBMCs, and no further T cell sorting was done. An Agilent 2100 Bioanalyzer and agarose gel were used to check RNA quality, and a NanoDrop 2000 was used to measure RNA concentration. Reading from cysteine to phenylalanine, the CDR3 counts 16 amino acids. Only the CDR3 region is kept as DNA, spanning 48 bases read in frame from base 1. CDR1 and CDR2 were assigned from the germline V gene (reference sequence) as SEHNR and FQNEAQ. V trim: 5 bases; J trim: 2 bases; unmatched bases: 6.

Libraries were constructed by multiplex PCR. These reads were obtained on an Illumina HiSeq 4000. CDR3 regions were amplified by Arm-PCR with iRepertoire HTBI primers to construct TCR beta libraries. PCR products were gel purified before sequencing. The original methods were these. Gene usage analysis of CDR3 amino acid clonotypes relied on the approximately 68 TRBV and fewer than 15 TRBJ segments identified across samples. COPE and FqMerger were used to merge filtered high-quality paired reads into contigs. BLAST was used to align contigs to IMGT TRBV, TRBD and TRBJ reference genes, with CDR3 defined following IMGT. Highly expanded clones were defined as clonotypes with a frequency above 0.1%. Shannon entropy was used to measure repertoire diversity, and the Gini coefficient was used to measure V-J evenness. Public clonotypes were defined as clonotypes shared by more than one individual. In-frame beta chains were kept once TCRdb had trimmed the public reads at Q25 with fastp and called clones with MiXCR. When rows share a CDR3 protein, they turn into one entry using the most common DNA and genes. TCRdb's processing, not the authors', yielded these V and J calls. This sample lists roughly 400,000 distinct CDR3 sequences; about 15% were detected once. The ten largest clones take up roughly 7.7% of the sample.

The data were also submitted as part of a second study, on T cells in Graves' hyperthyroidism and ophthalmopathy. Looking at the second paper: Graves' hyperthyroidism was defined as stable when no progression to ophthalmopathy occurred over 18 months of follow-up. Hyperthyroidism patients were newly diagnosed, with disease duration under 2 months, and aged 18 to 65 years. Patients with uncontrolled infections, other autoimmune diseases, pregnancy or lactation were excluded. Clinical symptoms, serum thyroxine and TRAb, thyroid ultrasound, and orbital computed tomography formed the basis for the diagnoses. The first round of RT-PCR for the TCR CDR3 was performed with the HTBI primer set and the Qiagen OneStep RT-PCR kit. Most expanded thyroid clonotypes (frequency above 0.001) were also detected in blood, a finding suggesting that blood repertoires may reflect thyroid immune responses. A 13 V-J signature model separated ophthalmopathy from stable hyperthyroidism, with approximately 86% sensitivity and 81.08% specificity in cross-validation and 80%/75% in testing. In validation, progression to ophthalmopathy was predicted by the model with around 70% sensitivity and under 85% specificity, a median of 6.5 months before onset. A discovery cohort of roughly 96 patients, roughly 40 with Graves' ophthalmopathy and under 60 with stable Graves' hyperthyroidism, was used to find distinguishing TCR V-J signatures. An independent validation cohort of around 19 hyperthyroidism patients and 15 or so patients who later progressed to ophthalmopathy tested prospective prediction of ophthalmopathy. For training and testing, the 100 or so patients in the discovery cohort were randomly divided in a 7:3 ratio. The study also compared thyroid tissue and blood T-cell repertoires from 6 or 7 Graves' hyperthyroidism patients. After sampling, hyperthyroidism patients received methimazole starting at 30 mg daily, and ophthalmopathy patients received high-dose intravenous methylprednisolone. Libraries were constructed in a second round of multiplex PCR, after which size selection and purification were carried out. Libraries were sequenced paired-end with 100 bp reads on an Illumina HiSeq2000. Raw data were processed with SOAPnuke, discarding reads with adapters, uncalled bases, mean Phred below 15, or no exact constant-primer or identifier match. COPE v1.2.5 was used to merge the high-quality paired reads, and each unique nucleotide sequence was defined as a clonotype. MiTCR v1.1 was used to align clonotypes to the IMGT TRBV, TRBD and TRBJ reference segments. The analysis included only V-J combinations with a frequency above 0.0001, which together covered 99.2% of the repertoires. A TCS score was defined as the ratio of F50 (clonal expansion) to E x V (chaos), with BLOSUM62-based TCRdist applied between CDR3 peptides within each V-J. Welch's t-statistics and random forest reduced fewer than 600 V-J features to about 13, which were used in a naive Bayes classifier (R e1071). No statistical method was used to set the sample size in advance, and investigators knew the group allocation. The paper reports TCR Vbeta CDR3 sequencing of approximately 140 peripheral blood samples: some 41 ophthalmopathy, 70 to 85 hyperthyroidism and around 17 progressor patients.

Here the sequenced sample was peripheral blood mononuclear cells (PBMCs), taken at new diagnosis, from a patient treated with antithyroid drugs. Recombination connected TRBV7-9 to TRBJ2-3; the junction holds 11 bases that match TRBD2. The TCR originated in a woman aged 40 to 50 with Graves disease. Donor details come from another sample of the same person, matched by shared clones. CDR3 loop: CASSILAGATTDTQYF. In nucleotides, the sequence is TGTGCCAGCAGCATACTAGCGGGAGCGACCACAGATACGCAGTATTTT.